This T cell receptor beta chain was sequenced in a study of cytomegalovirus exposure and HLA in healthy donors. Study-wide background: Early released data comprised tens of millions of unique TCRs from HLA-typed donors. Study-wide findings and caveats: Indistinguishable V segments, including TRBV6-2 and TRBV6-3, were excluded. Among CMV-associated TCR beta chains, most appeared HLA-restricted in a later analysis. The likely explanation for a cluster of highly shared sequence variants was sequencing artifact.

PCR employed 60 Vbeta and 13 Jbeta primers. The protocol was immunoSEQ multiplex PCR, while the TCRdb copy is restricted to in-frame clones and leaves out a portion. The sample includes about 130,000 clones, approximately 82% of them seen just once. Germline CDR1 and CDR2: SGHTS and YDEGEE. Trimming stripped 7 bases from V and 3 bases from J, with 14 bases between. The CDR3 consists of 13 residues. In the case of this clone: Antigen unknown.

This clonotype was sampled from a boy younger than 10 in good health and CMV-seronegative. This chain connects TRBV5-8 to TRBJ2-7, with a tentative D call TRBD2 (6 bases). The material sequenced was PBMCs. The CDR3 DNA sequence: TGTGCCAGCTCCCCCGGACTATACTACGAGCAGTACTTC. It codes for CASSPGLYYEQYF.